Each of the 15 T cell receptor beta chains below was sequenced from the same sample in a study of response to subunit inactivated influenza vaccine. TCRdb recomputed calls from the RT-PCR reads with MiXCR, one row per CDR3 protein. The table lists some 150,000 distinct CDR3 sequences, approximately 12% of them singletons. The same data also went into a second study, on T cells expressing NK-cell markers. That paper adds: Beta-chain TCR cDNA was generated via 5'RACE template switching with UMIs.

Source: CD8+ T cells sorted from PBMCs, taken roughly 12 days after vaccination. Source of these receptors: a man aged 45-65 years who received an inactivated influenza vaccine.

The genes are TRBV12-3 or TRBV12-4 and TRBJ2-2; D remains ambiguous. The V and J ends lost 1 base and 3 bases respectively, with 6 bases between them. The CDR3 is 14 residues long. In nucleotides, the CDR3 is TGTGCCAGCAGTTTAGTGCAGGACACCGGGGAGCTGTTTTTT. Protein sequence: CASSLVQDTGELFF.

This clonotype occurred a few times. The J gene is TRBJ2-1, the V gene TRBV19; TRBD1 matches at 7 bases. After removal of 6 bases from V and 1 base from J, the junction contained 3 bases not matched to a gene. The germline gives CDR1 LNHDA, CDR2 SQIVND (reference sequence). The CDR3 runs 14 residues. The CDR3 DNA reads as TGTGCCAGTAGCCCGGGACAGTCCTACAATGAGCAGTTCTTC. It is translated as CASSPGQSYNEQFF.

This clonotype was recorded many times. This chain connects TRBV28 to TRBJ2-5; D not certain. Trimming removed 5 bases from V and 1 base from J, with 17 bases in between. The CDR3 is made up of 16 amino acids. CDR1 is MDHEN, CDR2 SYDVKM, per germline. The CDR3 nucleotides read TGTGCCAGCAGTAAACCGACTGCTCAGGTCCAAGAGACCCAGTACTTC. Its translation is CASSKPTAQVQETQYF.

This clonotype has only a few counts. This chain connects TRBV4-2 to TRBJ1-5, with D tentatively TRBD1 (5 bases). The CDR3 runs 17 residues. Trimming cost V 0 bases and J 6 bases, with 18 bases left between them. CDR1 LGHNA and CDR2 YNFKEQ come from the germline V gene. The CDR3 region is CASSQEVGLQRGQPQHF. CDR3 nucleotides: TGTGCCAGCAGCCAAGAGGTTGGGCTACAGAGGGGTCAGCCCCAGCATTTT.

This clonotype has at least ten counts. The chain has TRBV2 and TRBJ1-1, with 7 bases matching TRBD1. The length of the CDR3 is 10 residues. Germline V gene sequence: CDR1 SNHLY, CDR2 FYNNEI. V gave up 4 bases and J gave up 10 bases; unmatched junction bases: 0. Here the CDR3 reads CASSGDRAFF. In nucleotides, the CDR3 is TGTGCCAGCAGTGGGGACAGAGCTTTCTTT.

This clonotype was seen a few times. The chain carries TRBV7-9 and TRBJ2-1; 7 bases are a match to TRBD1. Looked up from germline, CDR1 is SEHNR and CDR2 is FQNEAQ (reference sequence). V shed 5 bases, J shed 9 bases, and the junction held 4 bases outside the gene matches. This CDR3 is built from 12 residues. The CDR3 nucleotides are TGTGCCAGCAGCAAACAGGGGTTTGAGCAGTTCTTC. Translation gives CASSKQGFEQFF. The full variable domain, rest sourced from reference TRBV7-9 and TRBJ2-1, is DTGVSQNPRHKITKRGQNVTFRCDPISEHNRLYWYRQTLGQGPEFLTYFQNEAQLEKSRLLSDRFSAERPKGSFSTLEIQRTEQGDSAMYLCASSKQGFEQFFGPGTRLTVL.

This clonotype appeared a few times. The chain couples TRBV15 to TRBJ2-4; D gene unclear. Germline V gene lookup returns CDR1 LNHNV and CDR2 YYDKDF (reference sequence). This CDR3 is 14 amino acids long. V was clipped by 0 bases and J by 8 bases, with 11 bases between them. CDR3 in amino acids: CATSREAGWDIQYF. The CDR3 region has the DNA TGTGCCACCAGCAGAGAAGCAGGTTGGGACATTCAGTACTTC.

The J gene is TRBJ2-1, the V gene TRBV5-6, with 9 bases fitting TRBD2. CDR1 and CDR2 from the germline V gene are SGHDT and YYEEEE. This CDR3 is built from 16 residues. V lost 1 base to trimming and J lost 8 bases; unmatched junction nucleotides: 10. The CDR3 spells CASSLKTAGGGHEQFF. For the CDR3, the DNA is TGTGCCAGCAGCTTGAAGACGGCGGGAGGGGGCCATGAGCAGTTCTTC.

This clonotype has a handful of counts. The CDR3 loop reads CASSQEWDRQPQHF. The CDR3, as DNA: TGCGCCAGCAGCCAAGAATGGGATAGGCAGCCCCAGCATTTT. This sequence joins TRBV4-3 and TRBJ1-5, with unresolved D. Per germline, CDR1 LGHNA and CDR2 YSLEER. The CDR3 covers 14 residues. Trimming left V 0 bases short and J 7 bases short, with 10 bases between.

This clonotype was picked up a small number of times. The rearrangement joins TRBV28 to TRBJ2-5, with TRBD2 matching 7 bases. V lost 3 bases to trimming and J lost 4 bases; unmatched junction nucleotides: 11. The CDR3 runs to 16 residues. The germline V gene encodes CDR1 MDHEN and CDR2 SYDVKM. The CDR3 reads CASSLFPAGLAETQYF. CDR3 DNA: TGTGCCAGCAGTTTGTTTCCAGCGGGATTGGCAGAGACCCAGTACTTC. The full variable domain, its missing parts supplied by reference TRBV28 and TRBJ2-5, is DVKVTQSSRYLVKRTGEKVFLECVQDMDHENMFWYRQDPGLGLRLIYFSYDVKMKEKGDIPEGYSVSREKKERFSLILESASTNQTSMYLCASSLFPAGLAETQYFGPGTRLLVL.

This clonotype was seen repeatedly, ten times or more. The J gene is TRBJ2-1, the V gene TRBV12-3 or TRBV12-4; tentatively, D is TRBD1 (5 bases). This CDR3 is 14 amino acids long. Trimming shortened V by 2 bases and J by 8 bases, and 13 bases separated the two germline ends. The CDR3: CASSLITGIDEQFF. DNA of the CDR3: TGTGCCAGCAGTTTAATCACAGGTATCGATGAGCAGTTCTTC.

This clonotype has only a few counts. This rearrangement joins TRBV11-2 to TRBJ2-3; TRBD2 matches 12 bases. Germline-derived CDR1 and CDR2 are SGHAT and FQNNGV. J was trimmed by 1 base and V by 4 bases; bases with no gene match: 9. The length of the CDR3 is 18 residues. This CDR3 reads CASSSSGLAGLGTDTQYF. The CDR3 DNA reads TGTGCCAGCAGCTCCTCTGGACTAGCGGGATTGGGCACAGATACGCAGTATTTT.

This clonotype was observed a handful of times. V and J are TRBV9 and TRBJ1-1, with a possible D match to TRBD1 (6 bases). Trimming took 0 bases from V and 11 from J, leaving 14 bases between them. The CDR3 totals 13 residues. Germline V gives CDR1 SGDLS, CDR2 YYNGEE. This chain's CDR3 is CASSVGTGIDAFF. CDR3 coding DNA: TGTGCCAGCAGCGTAGGAACAGGGATTGATGCTTTCTTT.

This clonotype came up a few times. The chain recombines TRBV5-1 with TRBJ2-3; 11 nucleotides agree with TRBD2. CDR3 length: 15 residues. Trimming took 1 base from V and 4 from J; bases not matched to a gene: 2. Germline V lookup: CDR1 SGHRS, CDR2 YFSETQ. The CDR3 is CASSLTSGSADTQYF. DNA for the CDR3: TGCGCCAGCAGCTTGACTAGCGGGAGCGCAGATACGCAGTATTTT.

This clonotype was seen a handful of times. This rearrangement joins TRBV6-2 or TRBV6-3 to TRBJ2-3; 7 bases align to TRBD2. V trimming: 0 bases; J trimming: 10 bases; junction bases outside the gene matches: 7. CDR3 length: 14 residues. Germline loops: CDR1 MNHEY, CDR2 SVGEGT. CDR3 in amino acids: CASSYSGGSSAQYF. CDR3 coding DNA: TGTGCCAGCAGTTACTCTGGCGGGAGCAGCGCGCAGTATTTT.